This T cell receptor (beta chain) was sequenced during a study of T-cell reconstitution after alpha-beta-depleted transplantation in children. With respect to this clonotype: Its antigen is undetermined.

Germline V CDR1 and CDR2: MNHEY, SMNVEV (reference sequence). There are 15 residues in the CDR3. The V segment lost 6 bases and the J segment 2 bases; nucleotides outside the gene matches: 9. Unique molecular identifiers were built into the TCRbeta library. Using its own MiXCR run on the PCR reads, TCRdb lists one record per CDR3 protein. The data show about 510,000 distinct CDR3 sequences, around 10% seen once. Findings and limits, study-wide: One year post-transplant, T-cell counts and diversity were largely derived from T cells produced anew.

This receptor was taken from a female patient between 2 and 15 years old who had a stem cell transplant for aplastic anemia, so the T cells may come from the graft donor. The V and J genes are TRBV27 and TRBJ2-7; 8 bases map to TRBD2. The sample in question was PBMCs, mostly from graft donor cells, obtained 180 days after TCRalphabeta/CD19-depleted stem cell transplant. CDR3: CASRSSGGSAYEQYF. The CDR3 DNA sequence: TGTGCCAGCAGGTCCAGCGGGGGCAGCGCCTACGAGCAGTACTTC.